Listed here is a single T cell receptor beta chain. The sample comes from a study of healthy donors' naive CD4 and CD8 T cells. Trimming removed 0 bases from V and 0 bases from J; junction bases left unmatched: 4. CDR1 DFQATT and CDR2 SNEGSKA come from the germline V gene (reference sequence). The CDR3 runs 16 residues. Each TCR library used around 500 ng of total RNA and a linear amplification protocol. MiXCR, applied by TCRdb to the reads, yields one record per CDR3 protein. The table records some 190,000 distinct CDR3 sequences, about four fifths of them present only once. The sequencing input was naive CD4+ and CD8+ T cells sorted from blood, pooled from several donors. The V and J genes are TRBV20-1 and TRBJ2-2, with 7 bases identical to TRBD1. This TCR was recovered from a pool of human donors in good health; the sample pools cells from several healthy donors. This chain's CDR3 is CSARDGQGANTGELFF. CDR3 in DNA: TGCAGTGCTAGAGATGGGCAGGGGGCGAACACCGGGGAGCTGTTTTTT.